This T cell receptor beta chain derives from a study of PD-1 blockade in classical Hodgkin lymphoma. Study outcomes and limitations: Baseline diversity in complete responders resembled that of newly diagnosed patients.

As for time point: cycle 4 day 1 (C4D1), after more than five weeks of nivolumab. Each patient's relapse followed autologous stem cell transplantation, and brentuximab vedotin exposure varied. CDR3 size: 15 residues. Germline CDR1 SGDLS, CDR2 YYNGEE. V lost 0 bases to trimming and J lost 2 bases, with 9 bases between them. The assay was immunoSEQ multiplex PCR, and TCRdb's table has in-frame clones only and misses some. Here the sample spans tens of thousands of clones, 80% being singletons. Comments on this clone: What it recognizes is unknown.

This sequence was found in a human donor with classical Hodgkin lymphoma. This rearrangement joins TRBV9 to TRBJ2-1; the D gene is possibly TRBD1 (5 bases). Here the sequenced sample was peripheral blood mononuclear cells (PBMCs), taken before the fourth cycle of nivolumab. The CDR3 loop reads CASSVDTGPYNEQFF. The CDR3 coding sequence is TGTGCCAGCAGCGTAGATACAGGCCCCTACAATGAGCAGTTCTTC.